These T cell receptor beta chains were read from a single sample in a study of T cell responses to AZD1222 COVID-19 vaccine. The protocol was immunoSEQ multiplex PCR, while the TCRdb copy is restricted to in-frame clones and leaves out a portion. Of about 180,000 clones listed, approximately 94% were seen once; the top ten hold roughly 1.7%. The sequenced sample was peripheral blood, obtained 28 days after the second AZD1222 dose. The receptors were sampled from an adult who received the AZD1222 COVID-19 vaccine. Each CDR3 is given with its conserved first and last residue. Fields, in order: J gene, V gene, clone size, D gene, CDR3 length, CDR3 DNA, CDR3 protein. A D gene is named only where the DNA matches it firmly. Part of the rows lack a size; the others show once, few, many or a class for expanded clones.

j_call: TRBJ1-3
v_call: TRBV7-6
clone_size: NA
d_call: TRBD1
cdr3_length: 17
cdr3_nt: TGTGCCAGCAGCTTAGAGGACAGGGGGTCGTATGGAAACACCATATATTTT
cdr3_aa: CASSLEDRGSYGNTIYF

j_call: TRBJ1-4
v_call: TRBV19
clone_size: few
d_call: NA
cdr3_length: 13
cdr3_nt: TGTGCCAGTAGCGTCAGGGGAAGGGAAAAACTGTTTTTT
cdr3_aa: CASSVRGREKLFF

j_call: TRBJ1-5
v_call: TRBV6-6
clone_size: few
d_call: NA
cdr3_length: 14
cdr3_nt: TGTGCCAGCAGTAGAAGGGGTAGCAATCAGCCCCAGCATTTT
cdr3_aa: CASSRRGSNQPQHF

j_call: TRBJ1-5
v_call: TRBV7-9
clone_size: few
d_call: TRBD1
cdr3_length: 14
cdr3_nt: TGTGCCAGCAGCACACAGGGGACGGGGCAGCCCCAGCATTTT
cdr3_aa: CASSTQGTGQPQHF

j_call: TRBJ1-4
v_call: TRBV29-1
clone_size: NA
d_call: TRBD1
cdr3_length: 13
cdr3_nt: TGCAGCGTGGGGGACAGCAGCGATGAAAAACTGTTTTTT
cdr3_aa: CSVGDSSDEKLFF

j_call: TRBJ2-7
v_call: TRBV11-2
clone_size: NA
d_call: TRBD2
cdr3_length: 15
cdr3_nt: TGTGCCAGCAGCGAAACCGGGACTAGGTCCTACGAGCAGTACTTC
cdr3_aa: CASSETGTRSYEQYF

j_call: TRBJ2-7
v_call: TRBV19
clone_size: NA
d_call: NA
cdr3_length: 11
cdr3_nt: TGTGCCAGTCTACAGGGAAGCGAGCAGTACTTC
cdr3_aa: CASLQGSEQYF

j_call: TRBJ2-5
v_call: TRBV5-1
clone_size: once
d_call: NA
cdr3_length: 18
cdr3_nt: TGCGCCAGCAGCTTCGGAGGGAGTCCTGACACGTACCAAGAGACCCAGTACTTC
cdr3_aa: CASSFGGSPDTYQETQYF

j_call: TRBJ1-5
v_call: TRBV24-1
clone_size: NA
d_call: NA
cdr3_length: 13
cdr3_nt: TGTGCCACCAGTGGGAAAGGATTTCAGCCCCAGCATTTT
cdr3_aa: CATSGKGFQPQHF

j_call: TRBJ1-1
v_call: TRBV7-6
clone_size: NA
d_call: NA
cdr3_length: 14
cdr3_nt: TGTGCCAGCAGCCCCACCCGAGGGTTCACTGAAGCTTTCTTT
cdr3_aa: CASSPTRGFTEAFF

j_call: TRBJ1-5
v_call: TRBV27
clone_size: NA
d_call: NA
cdr3_length: 13
cdr3_nt: TGTGCCAGCAGTCCCCCGTATGGTCAGCCCCAGCATTTT
cdr3_aa: CASSPPYGQPQHF

j_call: TRBJ1-2
v_call: TRBV19
clone_size: NA
d_call: NA
cdr3_length: 13
cdr3_nt: TGTGCCAGTAGTATGGGGGCTCACTATGGCTACACCTTC
cdr3_aa: CASSMGAHYGYTF

j_call: TRBJ1-1
v_call: TRBV9
clone_size: NA
d_call: NA
cdr3_length: 13
cdr3_nt: TGTGCCAGCAGCGCGGGGGTGAACACTGAAGCTTTCTTT
cdr3_aa: CASSAGVNTEAFF

j_call: TRBJ2-7
v_call: TRBV6-1
clone_size: NA
d_call: TRBD1
cdr3_length: 15
cdr3_nt: TGTGCCAGCAGTGAAGAGGACAGGGCGTCCTACGAGCAGTACTTC
cdr3_aa: CASSEEDRASYEQYF

j_call: TRBJ1-5
v_call: TRBV4-3
clone_size: NA
d_call: NA
cdr3_length: 16
cdr3_nt: TGCGCCAGCAGCCGAAGTGCAAGGGGAGGGGATCAGCCCCAGCATTTT
cdr3_aa: CASSRSARGGDQPQHF

j_call: TRBJ1-2
v_call: TRBV2
clone_size: NA
d_call: TRBD1
cdr3_length: 16
cdr3_nt: TGTGCCAGCAGCCTCATCCCCGGGACAGGGGATTATGGCTACACCTTC
cdr3_aa: CASSLIPGTGDYGYTF

j_call: TRBJ1-1
v_call: TRBV7-2
clone_size: NA
d_call: NA
cdr3_length: 15
cdr3_nt: TGTGCCAGCAGCTTCGTCGCAGGGGAGAACACTGAAGCTTTCTTT
cdr3_aa: CASSFVAGENTEAFF

j_call: TRBJ1-1
v_call: TRBV6-1
clone_size: NA
d_call: NA
cdr3_length: 14
cdr3_nt: TGTGCCAGCAGTGAAACTTTTCCGAACACTGAAGCTTTCTTT
cdr3_aa: CASSETFPNTEAFF

j_call: TRBJ1-1
v_call: TRBV10-3
clone_size: NA
d_call: TRBD1
cdr3_length: 13
cdr3_nt: TGTGCCATCAGTGGACAGGGGAACACTGAAGCTTTCTTT
cdr3_aa: CAISGQGNTEAFF

j_call: TRBJ2-3
v_call: TRBV19
clone_size: NA
d_call: TRBD2
cdr3_length: 17
cdr3_nt: TGTGCCAGTAGTATAACTGGGGCGGGGGGGCCTGAAGATACGCAGTATTTT
cdr3_aa: CASSITGAGGPEDTQYF

j_call: TRBJ1-3
v_call: TRBV3-1/TRBV3-2
clone_size: NA
d_call: NA
cdr3_length: 16
cdr3_nt: TGTGCCAGCAGCCTCCTCTCAGGGGCTCCTGGAAACACCATATATTTT
cdr3_aa: CASSLLSGAPGNTIYF

j_call: TRBJ2-5
v_call: TRBV6-5
clone_size: NA
d_call: NA
cdr3_length: 13
cdr3_nt: TGTGCCAGCACCGAGGGCTTCCAAGAGACCCAGTACTTC
cdr3_aa: CASTEGFQETQYF

j_call: TRBJ2-1
v_call: TRBV20-1
clone_size: NA
d_call: TRBD1
cdr3_length: 11
cdr3_nt: TGCAGTGCCCCTCAGGGGGATGAGCAGTTCTTC
cdr3_aa: CSAPQGDEQFF

j_call: TRBJ2-3
v_call: TRBV7-3
clone_size: NA
d_call: NA
cdr3_length: 13
cdr3_nt: TGTGCCAGCAGCATCCACAGCACAGATACGCAGTATTTT
cdr3_aa: CASSIHSTDTQYF

j_call: TRBJ1-5
v_call: TRBV6-1
clone_size: NA
d_call: NA
cdr3_length: 15
cdr3_nt: TGTGCCAGCAGTGAAGACGGGACACATGATCAGCCCCAGCATTTT
cdr3_aa: CASSEDGTHDQPQHF

j_call: TRBJ2-1
v_call: TRBV7-9
clone_size: NA
d_call: NA
cdr3_length: 14
cdr3_nt: TGTGCCAGCAGCAATACAGAGAGCTACAATGAGCAGTTCTTC
cdr3_aa: CASSNTESYNEQFF

j_call: TRBJ1-1
v_call: TRBV13
clone_size: NA
d_call: TRBD1
cdr3_length: 13
cdr3_nt: TGTGCCAGCATCGAGACAGGGCCAACTGAAGCTTTCTTT
cdr3_aa: CASIETGPTEAFF